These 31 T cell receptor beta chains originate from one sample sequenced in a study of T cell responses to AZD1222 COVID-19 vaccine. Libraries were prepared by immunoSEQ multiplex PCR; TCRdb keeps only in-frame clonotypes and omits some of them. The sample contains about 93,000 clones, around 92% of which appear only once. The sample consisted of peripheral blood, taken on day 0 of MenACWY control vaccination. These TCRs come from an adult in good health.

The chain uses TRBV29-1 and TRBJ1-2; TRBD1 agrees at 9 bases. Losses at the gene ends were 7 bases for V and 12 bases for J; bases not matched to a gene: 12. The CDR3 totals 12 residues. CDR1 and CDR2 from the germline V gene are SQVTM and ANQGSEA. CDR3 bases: TGCAGCGCCACCTATTGGACAGGGGTGAACACCTTC. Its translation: CSATYWTGVNTF.

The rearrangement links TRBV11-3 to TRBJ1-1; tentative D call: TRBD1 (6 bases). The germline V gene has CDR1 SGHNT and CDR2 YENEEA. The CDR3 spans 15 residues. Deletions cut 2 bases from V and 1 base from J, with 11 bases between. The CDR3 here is CASSLSGGGNTEAFF. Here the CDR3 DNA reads TGTGCCAGCAGCTTATCCGGGGGCGGGAACACTGAAGCTTTCTTT.

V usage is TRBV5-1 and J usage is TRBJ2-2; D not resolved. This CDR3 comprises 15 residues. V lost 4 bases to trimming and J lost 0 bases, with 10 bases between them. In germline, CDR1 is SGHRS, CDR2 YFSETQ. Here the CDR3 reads CASSPSFANTGELFF. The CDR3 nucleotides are TGCGCCAGCAGCCCATCGTTCGCGAACACCGGGGAGCTGTTTTTT. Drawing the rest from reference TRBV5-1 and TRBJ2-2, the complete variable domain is KAGVTQTPRYLIKTRGQQVTLSCSPISGHRSVSWYQQTPGQGLQFLFEYFSETQRNKGNFPGRFSGRQFSNSRSEMNVSTLELGDSALYLCASSPSFANTGELFFGEGSRLTVL.

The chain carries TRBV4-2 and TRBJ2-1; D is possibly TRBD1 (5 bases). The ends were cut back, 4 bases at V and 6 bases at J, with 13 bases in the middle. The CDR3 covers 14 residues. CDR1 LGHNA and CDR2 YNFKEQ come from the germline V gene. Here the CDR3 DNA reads TGTGCCAGCAGCCCCCTCCAGGGCAGCAATGAGCAGTTCTTC. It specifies CASSPLQGSNEQFF.

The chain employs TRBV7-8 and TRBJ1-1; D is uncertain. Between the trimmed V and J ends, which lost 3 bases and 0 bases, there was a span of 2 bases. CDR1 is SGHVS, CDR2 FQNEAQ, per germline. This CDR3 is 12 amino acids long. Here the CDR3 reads CASSFMNTEAFF. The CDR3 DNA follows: TGTGCCAGCAGCTTTATGAACACTGAAGCTTTCTTT.

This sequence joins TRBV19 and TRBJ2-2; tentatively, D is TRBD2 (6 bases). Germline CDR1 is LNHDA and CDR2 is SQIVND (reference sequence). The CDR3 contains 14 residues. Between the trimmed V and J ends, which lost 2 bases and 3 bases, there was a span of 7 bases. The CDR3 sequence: CASSIWGDTGELFF. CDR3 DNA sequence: TGTGCCAGTAGTATATGGGGGGACACCGGGGAGCTGTTTTTT.

CDR3 bases: TGTGCCAGCAGCCCCACCCCAGGGCTCATTCAGTACTTC. Residues: CASSPTPGLIQYF. The rearrangement uses TRBV3-1 (or the pseudogene TRBV3-2) and TRBJ2-4; D is possibly TRBD1 (5 bases). CDR3 length equals 13 residues. Germline V gives CDR1 LGHDT, CDR2 YNNKEL (reference sequence). V was clipped by 4 bases and J by 9 bases, with 13 bases between them.

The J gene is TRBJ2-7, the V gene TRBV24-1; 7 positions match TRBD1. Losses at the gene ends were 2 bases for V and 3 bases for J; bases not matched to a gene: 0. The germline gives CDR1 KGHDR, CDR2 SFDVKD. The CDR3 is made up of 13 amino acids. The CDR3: CATSDWDSYEQYF. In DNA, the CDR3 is TGTGCCACCAGTGATTGGGACAGCTACGAGCAGTACTTC.

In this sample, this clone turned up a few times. The CDR3 sequence is CASSAGGEGFGEKLFF. The CDR3 DNA reads TGTGCCAGCAGCGCTGGGGGCGAAGGGTTTGGTGAAAAACTGTTTTTT. This sequence joins TRBV9 and TRBJ1-4, with D possibly being TRBD1 (6 bases). V lost 3 bases, J lost 7 bases, and 19 bases lay in between. In germline, CDR1 is SGDLS, CDR2 YYNGEE. This CDR3 contains 16 residues.

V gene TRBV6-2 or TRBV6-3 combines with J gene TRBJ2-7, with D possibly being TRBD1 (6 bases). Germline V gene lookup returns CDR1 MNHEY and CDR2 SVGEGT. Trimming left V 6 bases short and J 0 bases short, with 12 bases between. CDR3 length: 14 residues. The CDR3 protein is CASSPGTSSYEQYF. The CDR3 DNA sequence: TGTGCCAGCAGCCCCGGGACAAGCTCCTACGAGCAGTACTTC.

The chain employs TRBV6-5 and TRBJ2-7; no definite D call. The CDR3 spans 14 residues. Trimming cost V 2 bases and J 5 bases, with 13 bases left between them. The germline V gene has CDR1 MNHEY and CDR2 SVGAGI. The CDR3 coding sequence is TGTGCCAGCAGTTACACCGGACCCCCCAACGAGCAGTACTTC. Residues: CASSYTGPPNEQYF.

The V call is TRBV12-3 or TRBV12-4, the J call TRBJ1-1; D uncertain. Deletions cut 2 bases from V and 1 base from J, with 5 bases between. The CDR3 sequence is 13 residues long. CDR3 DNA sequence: TGTGCCAGCAGTTTACCACAGAACACTGAAGCTTTCTTT. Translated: CASSLPQNTEAFF.

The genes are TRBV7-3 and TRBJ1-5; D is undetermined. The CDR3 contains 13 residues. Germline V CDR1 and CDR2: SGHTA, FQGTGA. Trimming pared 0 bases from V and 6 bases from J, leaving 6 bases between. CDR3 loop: CASSLTGGQPQHF. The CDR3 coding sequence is TGTGCCAGCAGCTTAACGGGAGGTCAGCCCCAGCATTTT.

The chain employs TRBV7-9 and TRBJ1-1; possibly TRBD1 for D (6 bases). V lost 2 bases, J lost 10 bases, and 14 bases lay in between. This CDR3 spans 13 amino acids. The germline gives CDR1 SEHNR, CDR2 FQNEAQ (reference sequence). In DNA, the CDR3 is TGTGCCAGCAGCTTACCTAGTGGGGGGGCAGCTTTCTTT. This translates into CASSLPSGGAAFF.

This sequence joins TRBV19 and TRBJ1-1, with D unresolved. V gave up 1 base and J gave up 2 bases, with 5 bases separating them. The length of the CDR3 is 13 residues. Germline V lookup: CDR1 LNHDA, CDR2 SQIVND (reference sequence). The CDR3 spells CASSIVRNTEAFF. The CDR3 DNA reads TGTGCCAGTAGTATAGTACGTAACACTGAAGCTTTCTTT.

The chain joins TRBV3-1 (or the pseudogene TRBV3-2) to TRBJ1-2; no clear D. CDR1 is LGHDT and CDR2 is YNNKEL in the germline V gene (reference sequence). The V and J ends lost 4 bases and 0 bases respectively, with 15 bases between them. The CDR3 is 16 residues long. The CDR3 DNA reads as TGTGCCAGCAGCCCCCGGATGGCGTTTGCTAACTATGGCTACACCTTC. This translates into CASSPRMAFANYGYTF.

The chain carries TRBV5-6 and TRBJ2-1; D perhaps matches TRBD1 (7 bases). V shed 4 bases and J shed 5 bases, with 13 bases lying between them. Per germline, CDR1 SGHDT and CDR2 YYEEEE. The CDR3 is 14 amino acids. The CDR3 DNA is TGTGCCAGCAGCCAGGGGGGAGTCCACAATGAGCAGTTCTTC. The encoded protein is CASSQGGVHNEQFF.

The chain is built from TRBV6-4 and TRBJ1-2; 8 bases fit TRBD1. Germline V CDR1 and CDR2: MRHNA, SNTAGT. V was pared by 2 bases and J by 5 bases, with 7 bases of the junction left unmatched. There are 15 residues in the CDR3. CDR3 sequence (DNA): TGTGCCAGCAGTGACGCCCCAGGGGGCTTGTATGGCTACACCTTC. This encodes CASSDAPGGLYGYTF.

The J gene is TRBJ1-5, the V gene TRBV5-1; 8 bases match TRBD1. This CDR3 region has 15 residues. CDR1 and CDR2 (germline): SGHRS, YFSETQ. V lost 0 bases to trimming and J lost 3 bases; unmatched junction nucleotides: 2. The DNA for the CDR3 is TGCGCCAGCAGCTTGGGGACAGGGCACAATCAGCCCCAGCATTTT. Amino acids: CASSLGTGHNQPQHF.

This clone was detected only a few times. The CDR3 region has the DNA TGTGCCACCAGTGATAACGGCCCAGGAAGGTACGAGCAGTACTTC. Its translation: CATSDNGPGRYEQYF. The rearrangement links TRBV24-1 to TRBJ2-7; no clear D. The germline V and J ends were trimmed by 3 bases and 4 bases, with 15 bases remaining between them. Germline values: CDR1 KGHDR, CDR2 SFDVKD. The length of the CDR3 is 15 residues.

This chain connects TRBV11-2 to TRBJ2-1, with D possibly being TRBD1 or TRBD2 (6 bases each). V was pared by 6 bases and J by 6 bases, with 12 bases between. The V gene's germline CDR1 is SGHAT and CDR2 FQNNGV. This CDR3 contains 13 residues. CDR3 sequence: CASSTGGLNEQFF. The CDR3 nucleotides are TGTGCCAGCAGTACCGGGGGCCTCAATGAGCAGTTCTTC.

As DNA, the CDR3 is TGCGCCAGCAGCCAAGATAGGGGAGGAGGGAACACTGAAGCTTTCTTT. Amino acid sequence: CASSQDRGGGNTEAFF. The rearrangement links TRBV4-3 to TRBJ1-1, with D perhaps TRBD1 (5 bases). Looked up from germline, CDR1 is LGHNA and CDR2 is YSLEER. The V end was cut by 0 bases, the J end by 1 base, with 12 bases between. The CDR3 spans 16 residues.

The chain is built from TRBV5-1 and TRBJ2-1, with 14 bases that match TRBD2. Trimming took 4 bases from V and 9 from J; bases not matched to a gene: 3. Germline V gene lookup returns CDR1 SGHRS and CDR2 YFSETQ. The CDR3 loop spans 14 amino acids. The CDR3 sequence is CASSGTSGGSEQFF. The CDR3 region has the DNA TGCGCCAGCAGCGGGACTAGCGGGGGTAGTGAGCAGTTCTTC.

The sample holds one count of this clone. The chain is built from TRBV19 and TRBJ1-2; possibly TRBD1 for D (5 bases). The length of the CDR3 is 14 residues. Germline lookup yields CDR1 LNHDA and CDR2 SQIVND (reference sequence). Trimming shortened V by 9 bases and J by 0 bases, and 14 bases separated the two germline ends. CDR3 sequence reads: CASSDSAANYGYTF. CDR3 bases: TGTGCCAGCTCCGACAGTGCCGCTAACTATGGCTACACCTTC.

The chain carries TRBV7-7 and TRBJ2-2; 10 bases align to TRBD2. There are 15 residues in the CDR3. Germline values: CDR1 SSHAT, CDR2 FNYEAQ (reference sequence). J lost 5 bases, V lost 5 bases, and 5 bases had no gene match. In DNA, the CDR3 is TGTGCCAGCAGCGTTTCGACTAGCGGGACCGGGGAGCTGTTTTTT. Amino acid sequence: CASSVSTSGTGELFF.

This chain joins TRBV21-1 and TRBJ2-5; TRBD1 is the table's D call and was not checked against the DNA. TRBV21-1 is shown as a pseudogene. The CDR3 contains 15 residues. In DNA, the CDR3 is TGTGCCAGCAGCAACCTCTTTTCCAGACAAGAGACCCAGTACTTC. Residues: CASSNLFSRQETQYF.

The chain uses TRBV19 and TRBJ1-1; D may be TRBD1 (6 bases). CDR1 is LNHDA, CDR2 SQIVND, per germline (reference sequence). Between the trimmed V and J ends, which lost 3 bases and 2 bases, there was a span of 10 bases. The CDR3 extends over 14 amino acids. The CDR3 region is CASSMNRANTEAFF. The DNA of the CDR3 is TGTGCCAGTAGTATGAACAGGGCTAACACTGAAGCTTTCTTT.

The CDR3: CAWSGTGRRNYGYTF. The CDR3 DNA reads as TGTGCCTGGAGCGGGACCGGGCGAAGAAACTATGGCTACACCTTC. The chain links TRBV30 to TRBJ1-2, with D possibly being TRBD1 (5 bases). The germline CDR1 and CDR2 sequences are GTSNPN and SVGIG (reference sequence). V lost 3 bases and J 2 bases, leaving 16 bases between the germline ends. The length of the CDR3 is 15 residues.

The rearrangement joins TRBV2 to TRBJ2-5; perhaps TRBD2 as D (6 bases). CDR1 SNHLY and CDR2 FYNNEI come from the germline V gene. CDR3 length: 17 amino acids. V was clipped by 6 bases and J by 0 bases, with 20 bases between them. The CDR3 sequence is CASSNQAGTGNQETQYF. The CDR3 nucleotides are TGTGCCAGCAGCAATCAAGCCGGGACTGGGAACCAAGAGACCCAGTACTTC.

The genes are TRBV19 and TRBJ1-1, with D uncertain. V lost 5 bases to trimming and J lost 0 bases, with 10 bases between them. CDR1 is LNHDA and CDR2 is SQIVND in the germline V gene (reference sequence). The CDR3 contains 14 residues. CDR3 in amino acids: CASSLTHMNTEAFF. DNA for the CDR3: TGTGCCAGTAGTTTGACACACATGAACACTGAAGCTTTCTTT.

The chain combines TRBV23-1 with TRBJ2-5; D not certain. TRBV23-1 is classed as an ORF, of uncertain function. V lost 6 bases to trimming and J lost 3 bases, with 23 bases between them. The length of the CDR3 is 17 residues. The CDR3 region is CASSQPLPPTAEETQYF. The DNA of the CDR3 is TGCGCCAGCAGCCAACCACTCCCTCCGACGGCTGAAGAGACCCAGTACTTC.